Listed below are T cell receptor beta chains from one sample, sequenced in a study of immune cell composition in non-small cell lung cancer. Assay used: immunoSEQ multiplex PCR; TCRdb lists only in-frame clones, some missing. The sample lists thousands of clones; roughly 78% were seen once. The sequenced sample was lung tumor tissue. The source is a human donor with non-small cell lung cancer. Both conserved end residues are part of each CDR3. A D gene is named only where the DNA matches it firmly. Not every row has a clone size; where given, it reads once, few, many or a size class.

j_call | d_call | clone_size | v_call | cdr3_aa | cdr3_nt
TRBJ2-7 | - | - | TRBV6-1 | CASSEAAGGAAYEQYF | TGTGCCAGCAGTGAAGCCGCCGGAGGGGCTGCCTACGAGCAGTACTTC
TRBJ2-7 | TRBD2 | - | TRBV4-3 | CASSQEWMRGGRVYGYEQYF | TGCGCCAGCAGCCAAGAGTGGATGCGGGGGGGCCGGGTATATGGGTACGAGCAGTACTTC
TRBJ2-6 | - | - | TRBV5-1 | CASSGFQSHGGANVLTF | TGCGCCAGCAGCGGCTTCCAGTCCCATGGAGGGGCCAACGTCCTGACTTTC
TRBJ1-2 | - | - | TRBV6-1 | CATLDLGRRGYTF | TGTGCCACCTTAGACCTAGGACGTCGGGGCTACACCTTC
TRBJ1-3 | - | - | TRBV11-2 | CASSFDRWSGNTIYF | TGTGCCAGCAGCTTTGACAGGTGGTCTGGAAACACCATATATTTT
TRBJ2-2 | TRBD2 | - | TRBV7-2 | CASSSLAGETGELFF | TGTGCCAGCAGCTCACTAGCGGGGGAAACCGGGGAGCTGTTTTTT
TRBJ2-3 | TRBD2 | once | TRBV7-2 | CASSTTSGGAVDTQYF | TGTGCCAGCAGCACAACTAGCGGGGGGGCCGTGGATACGCAGTATTTT
TRBJ1-5 | - | - | TRBV6-5 | CASSAWLDGNQPQHF | TGTGCCAGCAGTGCATGGCTGGACGGGAATCAGCCCCAGCATTTT
TRBJ1-3 | - | once | TRBV7-2 | CASSLRGVGNTIYF | TGTGCCAGCAGCTTACGGGGGGTTGGAAACACCATATATTTT
TRBJ2-1 | TRBD2 | once | TRBV10-3 | CAISESTGGGGGQFF | TGTGCCATCAGTGAGTCAACAGGAGGCGGGGGAGGGCAGTTCTTC
TRBJ2-7 | TRBD1 | - | TRBV6-5 | CASRQTGVAEQYF | TGTGCCAGCAGACAGACAGGGGTAGCCGAGCAGTACTTC
TRBJ2-1 | TRBD1 | - | TRBV4-2 | CASSQPQGDNEQFF | TGTGCCAGCAGCCAGCCGCAGGGGGACAATGAGCAGTTCTTC
TRBJ1-4 | TRBD1 | few | TRBV28 | CASSLPGGEEKLFF | TGTGCCAGCAGTTTACCAGGGGGAGAAGAAAAACTGTTTTTT
TRBJ1-2 | - | - | TRBV7-2 | CASSLGGFYGYTF | TGTGCCAGCAGCTTGGGAGGATTCTATGGCTACACCTTC
TRBJ1-4 | - | - | TRBV19 | CASSGWDATNEKLFF | TGTGCCAGTAGTGGTTGGGACGCAACTAATGAAAAACTGTTTTTT
TRBJ2-7 | TRBD2 | - | TRBV5-4 | CASSSSGGSSYEQYF | TGTGCCAGCAGCTCGTCCGGGGGGAGCTCCTACGAGCAGTACTTC
TRBJ2-3 | - | - | TRBV7-3 | CASSRTVTDTQYF | TGTGCCAGCAGTCGGACTGTAACGGATACGCAGTATTTT
TRBJ2-5 | TRBD2 | once | TRBV4-1 | CASSHPSGGGSWTQYF | TGCGCCAGCAGCCATCCTAGCGGGGGGGGCAGTTGGACCCAGTACTTC
TRBJ2-3 | TRBD2 | - | TRBV11-2 | CASSLYVSTSGGATDTQYF | TGTGCCAGCAGCTTATACGTCAGCACTAGCGGGGGGGCGACAGATACGCAGTATTTT
TRBJ2-7 | TRBD2 | - | TRBV7-2 | CASSQSTSGDDEQYF | TGCGCCAGCAGCCAATCTACTAGCGGGGACGACGAGCAGTACTTC
TRBJ1-6 | TRBD1 | - | TRBV27 | CASTPSGQGNSPLHF | TGTGCCAGCACTCCCTCGGGACAGGGGAATTCACCCCTCCACTTT
TRBJ2-3 | TRBD1 | few | TRBV18 | CASSPPDRGPDTQYF | TGTGCCAGCTCACCCCCGGACAGGGGTCCAGATACGCAGTATTTT
TRBJ2-1 | TRBD2 | - | TRBV5-1 | CASSHGLAGGEQFF | TGCGCCAGCAGCCACGGACTAGCGGGGGGTGAGCAGTTCTTC
TRBJ2-7 | - | - | TRBV18 | CASSPLAGDSYEQYF | TGTGCCAGCTCACCCCTGGCGGGCGACTCCTACGAGCAGTACTTC
TRBJ1-3 | - | - | TRBV11-2 | CASSPSGGNTIYF | TGTGCCAGCAGCCCGAGTGGGGGAAACACCATATATTTT
TRBJ1-6 | TRBD1 | - | TRBV28 | CASSPPTGANSPLHF | TGTGCCAGCAGTCCCCCCACAGGGGCGAATTCACCCCTCCACTTT
TRBJ2-7 | - | - | TRBV11-1 | CASSNIASTRQYF | TGTGCCAGCAGCAACATCGCCTCTACGAGGCAGTACTTC
TRBJ2-3 | - | - | TRBV6-1 | CASGAYTQYF | TGTGCCAGCGGCGCATATACGCAGTATTTT
TRBJ1-1 | TRBD1 | - | TRBV4-1 | CASSSGTGVTHSKMNTEAFF | TGCGCCAGCAGCTCCGGGACAGGGGTTACCCATAGCAAAATGAACACTGAAGCTTTCTTT
TRBJ2-5 | TRBD1 | - | TRBV5-4 | CASSSDPVTGSQETQYF | TGTGCCAGCAGCTCCGATCCAGTGACAGGGAGTCAAGAGACCCAGTACTTC
TRBJ2-1 | - | - | TRBV25-1 | CASRTARLPYNEQFF | TGTGCCAGCAGGACGGCCAGACTTCCCTACAATGAGCAGTTCTTC
TRBJ2-5 | - | - | TRBV7-6 | CASSPLRGGKEWETQYF | TGTGCCAGCAGCCCCCTCCGCGGCGGTAAGGAGTGGGAGACCCAGTACTTC
TRBJ1-1 | - | - | TRBV5-6 | CASSSNTEAFF | TGTGCCAGCAGTTCGAACACTGAAGCTTTCTTT
TRBJ2-7 | TRBD2 | few | TRBV6-5 | CASSYPLSGGTYEQYF | TGTGCCAGCAGTTACCCGCTGAGCGGGGGTACCTACGAGCAGTACTTC
TRBJ2-7 | TRBD2 | few | TRBV11-2 | CASSSSSGGLYEQYF | TGTGCCAGCAGCTCATCTAGCGGGGGGTTGTACGAGCAGTACTTC
TRBJ1-5 | - | - | TRBV5-1 | CASSPDLGQPQHF | TGCGCCAGCAGCCCGGACTTAGGGCAGCCCCAGCATTTT
TRBJ1-6 | - | few | TRBV28 | CASRPQLTNNSPLHF | TGTGCCAGCAGACCTCAGCTAACCAATAATTCACCCCTCCACTTT
TRBJ2-7 | TRBD1 | - | TRBV18 | CASSPPGQTGGYEQYF | TGTGCCAGCTCACCACCGGGTCAAACAGGGGGCTACGAGCAGTACTTC
TRBJ2-5 | TRBD1 | - | TRBV5-4 | CASGTESQETQYF | TGTGCCAGCGGGACAGAAAGCCAAGAGACCCAGTACTTC
TRBJ2-7 | TRBD2 | - | TRBV4-3 | CASSQGAAGYYEQYF | TGCGCCAGCAGCCAAGGGGCAGCGGGGTATTACGAGCAGTACTTC
TRBJ2-3 | - | - | TRBV5-5 | CASSQDNAGSVTQYF | TGCGCCAGCAGCCAAGATAACGCAGGGTCGGTTACGCAGTATTTT
TRBJ2-1 | TRBD2 | few | TRBV7-9 | CASSSSGGARNEQFF | TGTGCCAGCAGCTCCAGCGGGGGGGCCCGGAATGAGCAGTTCTTC
TRBJ1-5 | - | - | TRBV7-3 | CASSLDFRYHSNQPQHF | TGTGCCAGCAGCTTAGACTTTAGATATCATAGCAATCAGCCCCAGCATTTT
TRBJ2-7 | - | - | TRBV11-1 | CASSLGSASYEQYF | TGTGCCAGCAGCTTAGGGTCAGCCTCCTACGAGCAGTACTTC
TRBJ2-3 | - | - | TRBV7-3 | CASSTGVVTDTQYF | TGTGCCAGCAGCACCGGAGTTGTCACAGATACGCAGTATTTT
TRBJ2-7 | - | - | TRBV18 | CASSPSEGSEQYF | TGTGCCAGCTCACCTTCTGAGGGATCGGAGCAGTACTTC